The 30 T cell receptor beta chains presented below share a single source sample, sequenced in a study of blood T cell repertoires in COVID-19. Profiling relied on immunoSEQ multiplex PCR, and the TCRdb table lists in-frame clones only, not all of them. This sample yields 15,000 to 20,000 clones, of which 82% are seen a single time; about 6% belongs to the top ten. Sample: peripheral blood. Receptors were obtained from a human donor in a cohort sampled during active COVID-19.

Only one count was recorded for this clone. The chain links TRBV6-5 to TRBJ1-6, with 10 bases matching TRBD1. The CDR3 runs to 15 residues. Germline V gene lookup returns CDR1 MNHEY and CDR2 SVGAGI. V gave up 5 bases and J gave up 6 bases; unmatched junction bases: 4. The CDR3 spells CASSRRDRGNSPLHF. The CDR3 DNA reads as TGTGCCAGCAGTCGCCGGGACAGGGGTAATTCACCCCTCCACTTT.

The chain links TRBV6-2 or TRBV6-3 to TRBJ2-3, with D possibly TRBD2 on 5 matching bases. The CDR3 has 15 residues. Germline CDR1 and CDR2: MNHEY and SVGEGT. The ends were cut back, 2 bases at V and 0 bases at J, with 9 bases in the middle. The CDR3 region has the DNA TGTGCCAGCAGTTACGCAGGACTCAGCACAGATACGCAGTATTTT. It yields the protein CASSYAGLSTDTQYF.

This clone showed up just once. The chain joins TRBV7-2 to TRBJ1-4, with 7 bases identical to TRBD1. The V gene's germline CDR1 is SGHTA and CDR2 FQGNSA. V lost 0 bases, J lost 9 bases, and 4 bases stayed unmatched. The length of the CDR3 is 14 residues. CDR3: CASSLARGSQKLFF. The DNA for the CDR3 is TGTGCCAGCAGCTTAGCCAGGGGGAGTCAAAAACTGTTTTTT.

The chain couples TRBV10-3 to TRBJ2-3; maybe TRBD2 (6 bases). Per germline, CDR1 ENHRY and CDR2 SYGVKD. CDR3 length: 14 amino acids. The V end lost 10 bases, the J end lost 0 bases, and 14 bases lay between the germline ends. The DNA of the CDR3 is TGTGCCACTGGGGGGTCTCATAGCACAGATACGCAGTATTTT. Amino acid sequence: CATGGSHSTDTQYF.

The chain couples TRBV7-8 to TRBJ1-2; D is unclear. The CDR3 totals 15 residues. Trimming pared 3 bases from V and 8 bases from J, leaving 19 bases between. Germline V gives CDR1 SGHVS, CDR2 FQNEAQ. In DNA, the CDR3 is TGTGCCAGCAGCTTTCGTCCCGGGATCCCAACCGGCTACACCTTC. It encodes CASSFRPGIPTGYTF.

V gene TRBV4-3 combines with J gene TRBJ2-3; 13 bases are a match to TRBD2. Trimming cost V 3 bases and J 3 bases; bases outside gene matches: 3. The CDR3 covers 16 residues. CDR1 and CDR2 (germline): LGHNA, YSLEER. In nucleotides, the CDR3 is TGCGCCAGCAGCCAGGGGACTAGCGGGAAGACAGATACGCAGTATTTT. This encodes CASSQGTSGKTDTQYF.

The chain combines TRBV6-5 with TRBJ2-5, with TRBD2 as a possible D gene (5 bases). Germline V CDR1 and CDR2: MNHEY, SVGAGI. The CDR3 has 16 amino acids. V was shortened by 0 bases and J by 2 bases, with 13 bases between the two germline ends. This CDR3 reads CASSYSKIGEQETQYF. The CDR3, as DNA: TGTGCCAGCAGTTACTCGAAGATTGGGGAGCAAGAGACCCAGTACTTC.

The chain links TRBV2 to TRBJ2-3, with D perhaps TRBD2 (6 bases). Germline CDR1 and CDR2: SNHLY and FYNNEI. The V gene lost 3 bases and the J gene lost 2 bases, with 15 bases spanning the gap. This CDR3 comprises 16 residues. The CDR3 protein is CASSEAGSSFTDTQYF. DNA of the CDR3: TGTGCCAGCAGTGAGGCGGGAAGTTCCTTCACAGATACGCAGTATTTT.

The chain links TRBV18 to TRBJ2-4; 9 bases are shared with TRBD1. The CDR3 runs to 17 residues. The junction had 11 bases not matched to a gene; V was cut back by 6 bases and J by 2 bases. Germline loops: CDR1 KGHSH, CDR2 LQKENI. CDR3 nucleotides: TGTGCCAGCTCTCTGACCGGGACAGGGTCTCCCAAAAACATTCAGTACTTC. Protein: CASSLTGTGSPKNIQYF.

This rearrangement joins TRBV2 to TRBJ1-2; tentative D call: TRBD1 (6 bases). The CDR3 is 15 amino acids. V was trimmed by 4 bases and J by 2 bases, leaving 14 bases between them. Germline V lookup: CDR1 SNHLY, CDR2 FYNNEI. The CDR3 nucleotides read TGTGCCAGCAGTGCGGAGTCAGGGGCCAACTATGGCTACACCTTC. It yields the protein CASSAESGANYGYTF.

The V gene is TRBV3-1 (or the pseudogene TRBV3-2), the J gene TRBJ2-7; 9 nucleotides match TRBD2. The length of the CDR3 is 17 residues. Germline CDR1 reads LGHDT; CDR2 reads YNNKEL (reference sequence). V trimming: 1 base; J trimming: 2 bases; junction bases outside the gene matches: 9. The chain's CDR3 is CASSQVRLAVKPYEQYF. For the CDR3, the DNA is TGTGCCAGCAGCCAAGTGCGACTAGCGGTTAAACCCTACGAGCAGTACTTC.

This chain joins TRBV5-8 and TRBJ2-4; possible D gene TRBD2, 6 bases. The CDR3 is made up of 14 amino acids. V gave up 0 bases and J gave up 3 bases, with 7 bases separating them. In germline, CDR1 is SGHTS, CDR2 YDEGEE. In DNA form, the CDR3 reads TGTGCCAGCAGCTTGGGACTAGTCAAAAACATTCAGTACTTC. Protein sequence: CASSLGLVKNIQYF.

The rearrangement joins TRBV4-1 to TRBJ2-4; TRBD1 might be the D (5 bases). The ends were cut back, 2 bases at V and 11 bases at J, with 16 bases in the middle. Per germline, CDR1 MGHRA and CDR2 YSYEKL. The CDR3 is 14 amino acids. CDR3 sequence: CASSQQTGVRLQYF. The CDR3 bases are TGCGCCAGCAGCCAACAAACAGGCGTCCGGCTTCAGTACTTC.

This clone was detected only a few times. The V call is TRBV28, the J call TRBJ2-3; 8 nucleotides match TRBD1. J gave up 3 bases and V 6 bases, and 11 bases lay outside the gene matches. Per germline, CDR1 MDHEN and CDR2 SYDVKM. The CDR3 contains 16 residues. The CDR3 here is CASRAIGQGGTDTQYF. The CDR3 DNA reads TGTGCCAGCAGGGCTATTGGACAGGGAGGAACAGATACGCAGTATTTT. The full variable domain, in which reference TRBV28 and TRBJ2-3 provide the parts outside the CDR3, is DVKVTQSSRYLVKRTGEKVFLECVQDMDHENMFWYRQDPGLGLRLIYFSYDVKMKEKGDIPEGYSVSREKKERFSLILESASTNQTSMYLCASRAIGQGGTDTQYFGPGTRLTVL.

CDR3: CASSFAGYTDYGYTF. The CDR3 coding sequence is TGTGCCAGCAGTTTTGCGGGGTATACAGACTATGGCTACACCTTC. The chain carries TRBV28 and TRBJ1-2; D call uncertain. The CDR3 loop spans 15 amino acids. The ends were cut back, 3 bases at V and 3 bases at J, with 14 bases in the middle. The germline gives CDR1 MDHEN, CDR2 SYDVKM.

The V and J genes are TRBV6-4 and TRBJ2-3, with 9 bases aligning to TRBD2. J gave up 2 bases and V 5 bases, and 11 bases lay outside the gene matches. This CDR3 region has 17 residues. Germline V gene data show CDR1 as MRHNA and CDR2 as SNTAGT. CDR3 amino acids: CASSPALAGDPTDTQYF. The CDR3 DNA is TGTGCCAGCAGTCCCGCTTTAGCGGGAGATCCCACAGATACGCAGTATTTT.

This clone was counted between two and nine times. The genes are TRBV6-4 and TRBJ2-5; D is ambiguous. Germline values: CDR1 MRHNA, CDR2 SNTAGT. The CDR3 length is 13 residues. Deletions cut 2 bases from V and 5 bases from J, with 9 bases between. The CDR3 DNA reads TGTGCCAGCAGTGACGGTCAACACGAGACCCAGTACTTC. Encoded protein: CASSDGQHETQYF.

The CDR3 here is CASSLGAEYNEQFF. Here the CDR3 DNA reads TGTGCCAGCAGCTTAGGCGCTGAATACAATGAGCAGTTCTTC. The chain has TRBV11-2 and TRBJ2-1; D call uncertain. V lost 1 base to trimming and J lost 4 bases, with 8 bases between them. Germline CDR1 and CDR2: SGHAT and FQNNGV. CDR3 length equals 14 residues.

The rearrangement links TRBV11-1 to TRBJ2-1, with 7 bases fitting TRBD2. J was trimmed by 6 bases and V by 1 base; bases with no gene match: 9. The CDR3 spans 16 residues. The germline V gene has CDR1 SGHAT and CDR2 FQDESV (reference sequence). For the CDR3, the DNA is TGTGCCAGCAGCTTAGGGGGACTCCGCGGGGGCAATGAGCAGTTCTTC. It is translated as CASSLGGLRGGNEQFF.

This chain links TRBV5-4 with TRBJ2-1; 11 nucleotides agree with TRBD2. Germline CDR1 reads SGHNT; CDR2 reads YYREEE (reference sequence). Trimming removed 0 bases from V and 5 bases from J; junction bases left unmatched: 7. This CDR3 comprises 17 residues. CDR3 sequence (DNA): TGTGCCAGCAGCTTGGACGCCGGGACTAGCGGCCACAATGAGCAGTTCTTC. Encoded protein: CASSLDAGTSGHNEQFF.

The J gene is TRBJ2-5, the V gene TRBV5-4, with 9 bases aligning to TRBD2. There are 16 residues in the CDR3. Germline trimming cut 6 bases from V and 5 bases from J; bases unmatched to any gene: 14. The germline V gene has CDR1 SGHNT and CDR2 YYREEE (reference sequence). As DNA, the CDR3 is TGTGCCAGCACCCGGGGGGGCGGGAGGGCCTTGGAGACCCAGTACTTC. It encodes CASTRGGGRALETQYF.

This clone was observed a few times. The genes are TRBV18 and TRBJ2-2; 9 positions agree with TRBD1. In germline, CDR1 is KGHSH, CDR2 LQKENI. Trimming removed 4 bases from V and 4 bases from J; junction bases left unmatched: 4. CDR3 size: 15 residues. The CDR3 sequence: CASSQQGAGTGELFF. The CDR3 nucleotides are TGTGCCAGCTCACAACAGGGGGCTGGCACCGGGGAGCTGTTTTTT.

In DNA form, the CDR3 reads TGTGCCAGCAGTGAAGCGGCTTCCTTTATCTACGAGCAGTACTTC. Its protein product is CASSEAASFIYEQYF. The chain has TRBV6-1 and TRBJ2-7, with D hard to call. The V and J ends lost 0 bases and 3 bases respectively, with 12 bases between them. The CDR3 is made up of 15 amino acids. The germline gives CDR1 MNHNS, CDR2 SASEGT.

CDR3 coding DNA: TGTGCCAGCAGCCAAGCTGAGATTTACAATGAGCAGTTCTTC. Its protein product is CASSQAEIYNEQFF. J is TRBJ2-1 and V is TRBV4-2; D is unresolved. The V end was cut by 1 base, the J end by 4 bases, with 8 bases between. This CDR3 is built from 14 residues. From germline, CDR1 is LGHNA and CDR2 YNFKEQ.

The chain has TRBV9 and TRBJ2-6; D is possibly TRBD2 (6 bases). This CDR3 comprises 17 residues. V shed 4 bases and J shed 4 bases, with 18 bases lying between them. CDR1 is SGDLS, CDR2 YYNGEE, per germline. CDR3 sequence reads: CASSKEYRGSGANVLTF. CDR3 in DNA: TGTGCCAGCAGCAAAGAATATCGGGGGTCAGGGGCCAACGTCCTGACTTTC.

The chain links TRBV6-6 to TRBJ2-1, with TRBD2 identical over 8 bases. CDR3 length: 19 residues. In germline, CDR1 is MNHNY, CDR2 SVGAGI (reference sequence). V shed 5 bases and J 0 bases; nucleotides not matched to a gene: 15. Here the CDR3 reads CASSRPPTGTSLSYNEQFF. CDR3 nucleotides: TGTGCCAGCAGTCGTCCTCCGACCGGGACTAGTCTCTCCTACAATGAGCAGTTCTTC.

The CDR3: CAWSVLFYNEQFF. CDR3 DNA: TGTGCCTGGAGTGTTTTATTTTACAATGAGCAGTTCTTC. This sequence joins TRBV30 and TRBJ2-1; D unresolved. Deletions cut 0 bases from V and 4 bases from J, with 7 bases between. In germline, CDR1 is GTSNPN, CDR2 SVGIG (reference sequence). This CDR3 spans 13 amino acids.

The count of this clone is one. The CDR3 is CASSQESQTGTYNSPLHF. The CDR3 DNA follows: TGCGCCAGCAGCCAAGAGTCTCAGACAGGGACATATAATTCACCCCTCCACTTT. This chain joins TRBV4-1 and TRBJ1-6; 7 bases match TRBD1. CDR3 length equals 18 residues. The ends lost 0 bases at V and 4 bases at J; junction bases unmatched: 9. CDR1 and CDR2 (germline): MGHRA, YSYEKL.

The chain employs TRBV6-5 and TRBJ2-2, with 7 bases matching TRBD2. V was pared by 6 bases and J by 6 bases, with 4 bases of the junction left unmatched. This CDR3 has 13 residues. Germline V gives CDR1 MNHEY, CDR2 SVGAGI. Here the CDR3 DNA reads TGTGCCAGCAGAATAACTAGCGCCGGGGAGCTGTTTTTT. It translates to CASRITSAGELFF.

This clone was recorded only once. This rearrangement joins TRBV25-1 to TRBJ2-1, with D tentatively TRBD2 (6 bases). With 2 bases removed from V and 0 bases from J, the gap between germline ends came to 11 bases. This CDR3 has 16 amino acids. The germline V gene encodes CDR1 MGHDK and CDR2 SYGVNS. CDR3 DNA sequence: TGTGCCAGCAGTGAAGAGGGAGGCACCTCCTACAATGAGCAGTTCTTC. It translates to CASSEEGGTSYNEQFF. The full variable domain, rest sourced from reference TRBV25-1 and TRBJ2-1, is EADIYQTPRYLVIGTGKKITLECSQTMGHDKMYWYQQDPGMELHLIHYSYGVNSTEKGDLSSESTVSRIRTEHFPLTLESARPSHTSQYLCASSEEGGTSYNEQFFGPGTRLTVL.